The source of this T cell receptor (beta chain) is a study of cytomegalovirus exposure and HLA in healthy donors. The study, taken as a whole, reports: One later analysis reportedly identified an Asian-associated ancestry cluster that showed fewer N-insertions than the approximately 670-donor mean. The likely origin of a cluster of highly shared sequence variants was a sequencing artifact. Previously analyzed data showed that most TCR beta V segments were productive at a frequency of about 87% or about 30%.

Donors in the study were healthy people who gave bone marrow. This PCR relied on a set of 60 Vbeta primers and 13 Jbeta primers. Profiling relied on immunoSEQ multiplex PCR, and the TCRdb table lists in-frame clones only, not all of them. This sample carries 38,000 or so clones, with roughly 9.6% going to the ten biggest clones. The CDR3 is made up of 16 amino acids. The V and J ends lost 6 bases and 4 bases respectively, with 21 bases between them. Germline V lookup: CDR1 WNHNN, CDR2 SYGVQD (reference sequence). As concerns this clone: Antigen unknown.

The receptor comes from a man aged 35 to 55 in good health and CMV-seropositive. The rearrangement uses TRBV10-1 and TRBJ1-2; TRBD1 is a possible D gene (5 bases). Sequenced material: PBMCs. CDR3 nucleotides: TGCGCCAGCAGAGGAGACGGGACGGGACTCGGCTATGGCTACACCTTC. Translation: CASRGDGTGLGYGYTF.